The T cell receptor (beta chain) described here comes from a study of PD-1 blockade in classical Hodgkin lymphoma. This CDR3 is built from 14 residues. Germline V gene lookup returns CDR1 SQVTM and CDR2 ANQGSEA. Trimming cost V 0 bases and J 4 bases, with 12 bases left between them. Sequencing used immunoSEQ multiplex PCR; TCRdb keeps in-frame clones, though not all of them. The sample lists more than 12,000 clones, roughly 89% occurring once. Noted time point: cycle 4 day 1 (C4D1), after more than five weeks of nivolumab. The patients all showed relapse after autologous stem cell transplantation, while their brentuximab vedotin exposure varied. Magnetic negative selection isolated CD8+ T cells from thawed PBMCs. This clone came up a few times. Its antigen is undetermined. Study-wide results and caveats: Patients who responded completely had about the same baseline diversity as newly diagnosed patients. Some patients began nivolumab under 1 year after ASCT. These patients were excluded from later analyses.

The clonotype comes from a human donor with classical Hodgkin lymphoma. This chain connects TRBV29-1 to TRBJ2-5; TRBD2 is a possible D gene (5 bases). Sample: CD8+ T cells from blood, taken before the fourth cycle of nivolumab. The CDR3, as DNA: TGCAGCGTTGAAGAGTTCCGGGATGGAGAGACCCAGTACTTC. The encoded protein is CSVEEFRDGETQYF.